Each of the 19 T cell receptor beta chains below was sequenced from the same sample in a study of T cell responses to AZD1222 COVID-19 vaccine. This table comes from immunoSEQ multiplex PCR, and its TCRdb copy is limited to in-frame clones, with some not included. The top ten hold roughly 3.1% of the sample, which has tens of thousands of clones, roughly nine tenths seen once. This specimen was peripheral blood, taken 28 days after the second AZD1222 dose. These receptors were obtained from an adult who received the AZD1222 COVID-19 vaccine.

This chain's CDR3 is CASSLTDGYTEAFF. Written as DNA, the CDR3 is TGTGCCAGCTCACTCACAGACGGGTACACTGAAGCTTTCTTT. V usage is TRBV18 and J usage is TRBJ1-1, with D unclear. Germline V gives CDR1 KGHSH, CDR2 LQKENI. V was clipped by 4 bases and J by 3 bases, with 12 bases between them. The CDR3 loop spans 14 amino acids.

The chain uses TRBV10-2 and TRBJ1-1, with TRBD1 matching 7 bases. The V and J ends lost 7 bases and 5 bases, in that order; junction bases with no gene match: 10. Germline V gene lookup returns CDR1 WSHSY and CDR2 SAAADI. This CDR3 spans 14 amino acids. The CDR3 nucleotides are TGCGCCAGCAATCAGGGGGGGCGGATGACTGAAGCTTTCTTT. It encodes CASNQGGRMTEAFF.

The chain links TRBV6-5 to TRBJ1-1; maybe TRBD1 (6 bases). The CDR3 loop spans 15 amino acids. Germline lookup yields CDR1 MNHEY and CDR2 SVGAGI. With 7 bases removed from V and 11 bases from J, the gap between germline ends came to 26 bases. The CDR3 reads CASTPGGGRSTGAFF. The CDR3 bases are TGTGCCAGCACCCCCGGGGGGGGCAGATCCACCGGTGCTTTCTTT.

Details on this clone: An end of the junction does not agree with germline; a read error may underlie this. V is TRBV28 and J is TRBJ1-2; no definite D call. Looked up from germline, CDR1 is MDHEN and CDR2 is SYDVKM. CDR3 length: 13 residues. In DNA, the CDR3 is TGTGCCGGCAGAGGGTCCGACTTTAATGGCTACACCTTC. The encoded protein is CAGRGSDFNGYTF.

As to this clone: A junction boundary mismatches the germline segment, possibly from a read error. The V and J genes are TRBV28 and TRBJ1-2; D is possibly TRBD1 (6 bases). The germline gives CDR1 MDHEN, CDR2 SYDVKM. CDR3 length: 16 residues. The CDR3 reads CASSLYNRATGADQGF. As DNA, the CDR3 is TGTGCCAGCAGTTTATATAATAGGGCGACAGGTGCGGACCAGGGCTTC.

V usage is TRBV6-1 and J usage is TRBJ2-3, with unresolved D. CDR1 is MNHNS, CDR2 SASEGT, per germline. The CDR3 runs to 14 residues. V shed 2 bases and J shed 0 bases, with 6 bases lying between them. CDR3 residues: CASSESRSTDTQYF. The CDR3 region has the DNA TGTGCCAGCAGTGAAAGTAGAAGCACAGATACGCAGTATTTT.

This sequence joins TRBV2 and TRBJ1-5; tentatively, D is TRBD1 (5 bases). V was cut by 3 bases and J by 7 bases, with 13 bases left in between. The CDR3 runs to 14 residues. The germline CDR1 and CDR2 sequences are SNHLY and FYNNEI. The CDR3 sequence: CASSDHRGNQPQHF. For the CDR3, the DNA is TGTGCCAGCAGTGATCATAGGGGAAACCAGCCCCAGCATTTT.

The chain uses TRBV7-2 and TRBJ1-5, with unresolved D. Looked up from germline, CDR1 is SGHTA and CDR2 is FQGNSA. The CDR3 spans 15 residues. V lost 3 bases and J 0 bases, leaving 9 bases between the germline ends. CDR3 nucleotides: TGTGCCAGCAGCTTCTCCCGTAATAGCAATCAGCCCCAGCATTTT. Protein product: CASSFSRNSNQPQHF.

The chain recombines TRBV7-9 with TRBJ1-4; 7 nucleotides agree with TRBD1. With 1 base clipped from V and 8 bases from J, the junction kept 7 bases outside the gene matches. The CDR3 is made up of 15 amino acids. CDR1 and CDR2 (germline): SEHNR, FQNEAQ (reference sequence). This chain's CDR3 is CASSLGDRVGEKLFF. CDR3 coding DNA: TGTGCCAGCAGCTTAGGTGACAGGGTTGGGGAAAAACTGTTTTTT.

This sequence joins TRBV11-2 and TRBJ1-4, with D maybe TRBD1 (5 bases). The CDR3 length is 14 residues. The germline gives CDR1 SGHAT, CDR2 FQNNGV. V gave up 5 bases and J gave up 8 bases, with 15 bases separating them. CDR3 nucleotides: TGTGCCAGCAGCCAGGGCCTTTGGGGAGAAAAACTGTTTTTT. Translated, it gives CASSQGLWGEKLFF.

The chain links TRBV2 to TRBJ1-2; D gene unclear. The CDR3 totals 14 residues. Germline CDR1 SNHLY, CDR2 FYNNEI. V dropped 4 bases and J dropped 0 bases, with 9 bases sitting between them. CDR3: CASSVGKANYGYTF. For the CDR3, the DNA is TGTGCCAGCAGTGTTGGGAAAGCTAACTATGGCTACACCTTC.

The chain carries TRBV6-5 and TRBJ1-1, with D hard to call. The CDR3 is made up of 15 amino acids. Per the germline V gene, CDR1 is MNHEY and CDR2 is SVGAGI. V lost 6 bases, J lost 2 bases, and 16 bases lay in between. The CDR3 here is CASSSPRGQNTEAFF. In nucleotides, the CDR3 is TGTGCCAGCAGCTCCCCCCGGGGTCAAAACACTGAAGCTTTCTTT.

The CDR3 reads CSASRGSGYGYTF. The CDR3 DNA follows: TGCAGTGCTAGTAGGGGGTCTGGCTATGGCTACACCTTC. The chain recombines TRBV20-1 with TRBJ1-2, with a weak D call TRBD1 (6 bases). With 3 bases removed from V and 4 bases from J, the gap between germline ends came to 12 bases. The V gene's germline CDR1 is DFQATT and CDR2 SNEGSKA (reference sequence). The CDR3 sequence is 13 residues long.

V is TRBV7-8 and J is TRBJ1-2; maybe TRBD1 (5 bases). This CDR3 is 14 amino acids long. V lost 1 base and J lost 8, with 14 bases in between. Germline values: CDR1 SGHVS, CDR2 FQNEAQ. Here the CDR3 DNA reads TGTGCCAGCAGCTTAGAGTGGGACTCCTGGGGCTACACCTTC. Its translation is CASSLEWDSWGYTF.

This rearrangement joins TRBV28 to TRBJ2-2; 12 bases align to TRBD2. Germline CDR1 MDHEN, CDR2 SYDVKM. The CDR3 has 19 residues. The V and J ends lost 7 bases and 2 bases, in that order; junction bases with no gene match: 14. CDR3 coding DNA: TGTGCCAGCACCCTCCTCGCGACTAGCGGGGGAGTTAACACCGGGGAGCTGTTTTTT. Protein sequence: CASTLLATSGGVNTGELFF.

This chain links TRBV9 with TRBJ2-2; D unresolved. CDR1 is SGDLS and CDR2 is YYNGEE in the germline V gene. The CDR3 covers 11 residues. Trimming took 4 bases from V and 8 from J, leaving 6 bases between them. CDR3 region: CASSRRGELFF. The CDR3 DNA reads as TGTGCCAGCAGCCGCCGGGGGGAGCTGTTTTTT.

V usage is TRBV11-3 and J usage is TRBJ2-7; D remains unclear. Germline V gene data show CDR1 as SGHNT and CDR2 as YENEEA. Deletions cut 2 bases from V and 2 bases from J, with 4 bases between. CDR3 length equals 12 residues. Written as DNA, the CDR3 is TGTGCCAGCAGCTTATTGGCCTACGAGCAGTACTTC. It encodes CASSLLAYEQYF.

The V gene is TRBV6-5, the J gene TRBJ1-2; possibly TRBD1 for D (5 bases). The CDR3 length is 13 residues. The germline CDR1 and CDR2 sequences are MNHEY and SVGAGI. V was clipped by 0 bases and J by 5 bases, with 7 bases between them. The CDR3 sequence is CASSYSTGYGYTF. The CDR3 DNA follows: TGTGCCAGCAGTTACTCAACAGGTTATGGCTACACCTTC.

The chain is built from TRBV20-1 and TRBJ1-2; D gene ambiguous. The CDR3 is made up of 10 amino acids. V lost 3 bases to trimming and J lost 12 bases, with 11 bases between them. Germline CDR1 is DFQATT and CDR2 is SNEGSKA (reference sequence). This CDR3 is CSARAGRDTF. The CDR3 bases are TGCAGTGCTAGGGCGGGGAGGGACACCTTC.